This is a list of T cell receptor beta chains from one sample in a study of cytomegalovirus exposure and HLA in healthy donors. Repertoires were generated with immunoSEQ multiplex PCR, while TCRdb's copy carries only in-frame clones and drops some. The table lists about 140,000 clones, 65% to 80% of them singletons. The material sequenced was PBMCs. The source of these receptors is a male donor in good health and CMV-seropositive. CDR3s include the opening cysteine and the closing phenylalanine or tryptophan. D genes are given only for firm matches. Some rows have no size entry. The others give once, few or many, or a class for an expanded clone.

d_gene	abundance	v_gene	j_gene	CDR3aa	CDR3nt
TRBD1	-	TRBV6-1	TRBJ1-1	CASREQGGIYTEAFF	TGTGCCAGCAGGGAGCAGGGGGGAATTTACACTGAAGCTTTCTTT
TRBD1	-	TRBV27	TRBJ2-2	CASNARPGTGASGELFF	TGTGCCAGTAATGCCCGGCCCGGGACAGGGGCAAGCGGGGAGCTGTTTTTT
-	-	TRBV27	TRBJ2-5	CASSKIGQGIETQYF	TGTGCCAGCAGCAAAATAGGTCAGGGAATAGAGACCCAGTACTTC
-	-	TRBV11-2	TRBJ1-2	CASSPRTGNYGYTF	TGTGCCAGCAGCCCCCGAACGGGGAACTATGGCTACACCTTC
TRBD1	-	TRBV4-3	TRBJ1-1	CASSQDRGQGGTEAFF	TGCGCCAGCAGCCAAGATCGTGGACAGGGCGGCACTGAAGCTTTCTTT
TRBD1	-	TRBV5-1	TRBJ2-7	CASSPPPGTGGYEQYF	TGCGCCAGCAGCCCCCCTCCCGGGACAGGGGGGTACGAGCAGTACTTC
TRBD1	-	TRBV7-8	TRBJ1-4	CASSLGVGGGEKLFF	TGTGCCAGCAGCTTAGGGGTAGGGGGCGGTGAAAAACTGTTTTTT
-	-	TRBV7-9	TRBJ2-3	CASSLNGRDTQYF	TGTGCCAGCAGCTTAAACGGTAGAGATACGCAGTATTTT
-	-	TRBV7-9	TRBJ1-4	CASSLAGAEKLFF	TGTGCCAGCAGCTTAGCGGGGGCGGAAAAACTGTTTTTT
-	once	TRBV4-1	TRBJ1-2	CASSQVVLQGNYGYTF	TGCGCCAGCAGCCAAGTGGTTCTTCAGGGGAACTATGGCTACACCTTC
-	-	TRBV27	TRBJ2-3	CASRIRLITDTQYF	TGTGCCAGCAGAATTCGACTAATCACAGATACGCAGTATTTT
-	-	TRBV2	TRBJ1-1	CASSVEGESTEAFF	TGTGCCAGCAGTGTGGAGGGAGAGAGCACTGAAGCTTTCTTT
-	-	TRBV13	TRBJ1-1	CASSINRAEAFF	TGTGCCAGCAGCATTAACAGGGCAGAAGCTTTCTTT
TRBD1	-	TRBV5-4	TRBJ1-1	CASSLGTGSSEAFF	TGTGCCAGCAGCTTGGGGACAGGGAGCTCTGAAGCTTTCTTT
TRBD1	-	TRBV5-6	TRBJ2-4	CASNDPGQGSDIQYF	TGTGCCAGCAACGATCCGGGACAGGGGTCCGACATTCAGTACTTC
TRBD1	few	TRBV28	TRBJ2-7	CASSLVGTGGEEQYF	TGTGCCAGCAGTTTAGTCGGGACAGGGGGTGAGGAGCAGTACTTC
-	-	TRBV27	TRBJ2-7	CASSLSAGEQYF	TGTGCCAGCAGTTTATCGGCGGGCGAGCAGTACTTC
-	once	TRBV5-1	TRBJ2-1	CASSLGTDNEQFF	TGCGCCAGCAGCTTGGGAACAGACAATGAGCAGTTCTTC
-	few	TRBV4-3	TRBJ2-1	CASSNRSSYNEQFF	TGCGCCAGCAGCAACAGAAGCTCCTACAATGAGCAGTTCTTC
-	-	TRBV11-2	TRBJ2-1	CASSGTKQFF	TGTGCCAGCAGCGGGACAAAGCAGTTCTTC
-	-	TRBV6-4	TRBJ2-1	CASSEGESGDYNEQFF	TGTGCCAGCAGCGAGGGGGAAAGCGGAGACTACAATGAGCAGTTCTTC
-	-	TRBV4-2	TRBJ2-4	CASSQGGPQALAKNIQYF	TGTGCCAGCAGCCAAGGGGGCCCACAGGCGCTAGCCAAAAACATTCAGTACTTC
-	-	TRBV19	TRBJ2-6	CASSIDPPTLASGANVLTF	TGTGCCAGTAGTATAGATCCTCCGACCTTAGCCTCTGGGGCCAACGTCCTGACTTTC
TRBD1	few	TRBV7-3	TRBJ2-1	CASSSPDRDPYNEQFF	TGTGCCAGCAGCTCACCGGACAGGGACCCCTACAATGAGCAGTTCTTC
-	-	TRBV7-2	TRBJ2-7	CASSFLTNDYEQYF	TGTGCCAGCAGCTTCTTGACTAATGACTACGAGCAGTACTTC
-	-	TRBV2	TRBJ1-1	CASSTGFTEAFF	TGTGCCAGCAGTACAGGGTTCACTGAAGCTTTCTTT
-	-	TRBV2	TRBJ1-4	CASSERGPNEKLFF	TGTGCCAGCAGTGAGAGAGGGCCTAATGAAAAACTGTTTTTT
-	-	TRBV5-4	TRBJ2-2	CASSLGVGSAGELFF	TGTGCCAGCAGCTTGGGGGTCGGGAGCGCCGGGGAGCTGTTTTTT
TRBD1	-	TRBV6-5	TRBJ2-2	CASSYTWTGSAGELFF	TGTGCCAGCAGTTACACGTGGACAGGGTCTGCCGGGGAGCTGTTTTTT
TRBD1	-	TRBV5-1	TRBJ1-3	CASSWGQSSGNTIYF	TGCGCCAGCAGCTGGGGACAGAGCTCTGGAAACACCATATATTTT
TRBD2	-	TRBV9	TRBJ2-3	CASSVEVGGTLLTDTQYF	TGTGCCAGCAGCGTAGAGGTGGGAGGGACGTTACTCACAGATACGCAGTATTTT
TRBD1	once	TRBV11-2	TRBJ1-5	CASSLADREGNQPQHF	TGTGCCAGCAGCTTAGCGGACAGGGAAGGCAATCAGCCCCAGCATTTT
TRBD2	-	TRBV7-8	TRBJ2-3	CASSPGTSGIGTDTQYF	TGTGCCAGCAGCCCTGGGACTAGCGGGATCGGCACAGATACGCAGTATTTT
TRBD1	-	TRBV28	TRBJ1-1	CASSLQGAWTEAFF	TGTGCCAGCAGTCTTCAGGGGGCGTGGACTGAAGCTTTCTTT
TRBD1	-	TRBV2	TRBJ1-3	CASSELGQPVYSGNTIYF	TGTGCCAGCAGTGAATTGGGACAGCCCGTATACTCTGGAAACACCATATATTTT
TRBD1	-	TRBV19	TRBJ2-7	CASSIGTGTVSEQYF	TGTGCCAGTAGTATAGGGACCGGGACAGTCAGCGAGCAGTACTTC
TRBD1	few	TRBV5-1	TRBJ1-1	CASSLTGTVNTEAFF	TGCGCCAGCAGCTTGACCGGGACAGTGAACACTGAAGCTTTCTTT
-	once	TRBV27	TRBJ2-5	CASSFEGSGETQYF	TGTGCCAGCAGTTTTGAAGGCTCAGGGGAGACCCAGTACTTC
-	-	TRBV4-2	TRBJ1-2	CASSQGDLNYGYTF	TGTGCCAGCAGCCAGGGGGACTTGAACTATGGCTACACCTTC
TRBD1	-	TRBV18	TRBJ2-3	CASSPLPGTGKDTQYF	TGTGCCAGCTCACCACTACCTGGGACAGGGAAAGATACGCAGTATTTT
-	-	TRBV7-2	TRBJ1-1	CASSPHVNTEAFF	TGTGCCAGCAGCCCCCATGTGAACACTGAAGCTTTCTTT
-	-	TRBV9	TRBJ1-4	CASSPRTGSTLDEKLFF	TGTGCCAGCAGCCCTCGGACGGGATCCACACTAGATGAAAAACTGTTTTTT
-	-	TRBV14	TRBJ1-3	CASSHDTGGNTIYF	TGTGCCAGCAGCCATGATACAGGTGGAAACACCATATATTTT
TRBD2	-	TRBV7-9	TRBJ2-1	CASSSRIGLGRQDEQFF	TGTGCCAGCAGCTCGCGGATTGGACTAGGTCGGCAGGATGAGCAGTTCTTC
TRBD2	-	TRBV28	TRBJ2-1	CASSLAGLAGKDEQFF	TGTGCCAGCAGTTTAGCCGGACTAGCGGGAAAGGATGAGCAGTTCTTC
-	-	TRBV6-1	TRBJ2-2	CASSEGLVAAGELFF	TGTGCCAGCAGTGAAGGCCTCGTGGCAGCCGGGGAGCTGTTTTTT
TRBD1	few	TRBV27	TRBJ1-1	CASRTTGGTEAFF	TGTGCCAGCAGGACCACAGGGGGAACTGAAGCTTTCTTT
TRBD1	-	TRBV5-6	TRBJ2-7	CASSWDSYEQYF	TGTGCCAGCAGCTGGGACAGCTACGAGCAGTACTTC
TRBD1	-	TRBV7-9	TRBJ1-4	CASSTQGESNEKLFF	TGTGCCAGCAGCACACAGGGGGAGAGTAATGAAAAACTGTTTTTT
TRBD1	-	TRBV29-1	TRBJ2-5	CSVEVRGSEETQYF	TGCAGCGTTGAAGTCAGGGGGTCGGAAGAGACCCAGTACTTC
TRBD2	-	TRBV5-6	TRBJ2-1	CASSFPGTSGINEQFF	TGTGCCAGCAGCTTCCCCGGGACTAGCGGGATTAATGAGCAGTTCTTC
-	-	TRBV28	TRBJ2-7	CASSYRDTNSYEQYF	TGTGCCAGCAGTTACCGGGACACCAACTCCTACGAGCAGTACTTC
-	-	TRBV21-1	TRBJ2-7	CASHKLWGLLAGVSPPEQYF	TGTGCCAGCCATAAATTGTGGGGTTTGCTAGCGGGAGTCTCTCCCCCCGAGCAGTACTTC